The source of this T cell receptor (beta chain) is a study of blood T cell repertoires in COVID-19. Sequencing used immunoSEQ multiplex PCR; TCRdb keeps in-frame clones, though not all of them. This table holds about 190,000 clones, around nine tenths found once. Sequencing was carried out using peripheral blood. This sequence originates from a man aged 25 to 45 with acute or convalescent COVID-19.

CDR3 amino acids: CATSRVQGLAGPGVVDTQYF. CDR3 sequence (DNA): TGTGCCACCAGCAGAGTTCAGGGACTAGCGGGGCCGGGGGTGGTTGATACGCAGTATTTT. The chain combines TRBV15 with TRBJ2-3; 13 bases match TRBD2. The CDR3 runs to 20 residues. The J segment lost 6 bases and the V segment lost 1 base, leaving 16 bases of the junction unmatched. Germline V gene sequence: CDR1 LNHNV, CDR2 YYDKDF (reference sequence).